This TCR beta chain appears in the sequencing data of a study of T cell responses to AZD1222 COVID-19 vaccine. Turning to the study itself: Pooled samples include second doses given at about 4 or 12 weeks. Whole-study results and caveats: Increases in Spike-specific TCR breadth and depth were seen after two AZD1222 doses. Vaccine-associated CD4 TCRs spanned spike, dominant at 160-218 and 743-854. In all cases, repertoires were sampled only after the peak T cell response.

The repertoire was sequenced with immunoSEQ multiplex PCR; TCRdb's copy has only in-frame clones and lacks some. The sample yields roughly 140,000 clones, about 91% seen once. As to this clone: Antigen: not known.

The sample consisted of peripheral blood, taken on day 0 of AZD1222 vaccination. The TCR originated in an adult in good health.

In nucleotides, the CDR3 is TGCAGCGGGACTCTAGCGGGAGCATCCCACCCCTACAATGAGCAGTTCTTC. Amino acid sequence: CSGTLAGASHPYNEQFF. This rearrangement joins TRBV29-1 to TRBJ2-1; 10 positions match TRBD2. Germline assignment: CDR1 SQVTM and CDR2 ANQGSEA. The V and J ends lost 7 bases and 2 bases, in that order; junction bases with no gene match: 14. The CDR3 spans 17 residues.